This T cell receptor (beta chain) was sequenced during a study of PD-L1 blockade in urothelial cancer. Clones were read by immunoSEQ multiplex PCR, and TCRdb kept only the in-frame ones, dropping some. The data show some 71,000 clones, with around 87% seen just once and 14% to 15% held by the top ten. As to time point: pretreatment peripheral blood. Each individual provided 1 to 8 samples (taken pretreatment and on-treatment). Germline CDR1 reads SGHRS; CDR2 reads YFSETQ. The length of the CDR3 is 15 residues. V lost 2 bases and J lost 4; bases outside the gene matches: 5. This clone was seen only once.

This TCR was sampled from a man between 60 and 75 years old with urothelial cancer. The specimen comprised PBMCs, sampled around atezolizumab (anti-PD-L1) treatment. This chain uses TRBV5-1 with TRBJ1-3, with 8 positions matching TRBD1. This chain's CDR3 is CASSFETGAGNTIYF. DNA for the CDR3: TGCGCCAGCAGCTTCGAGACAGGGGCCGGAAACACCATATATTTT.